This T cell receptor beta chain emerged from a study of blood T cell repertoires in COVID-19. Study-level information: The cDNA or gDNA used as material had been derived from T cells, B-cell-depleted T cells, or PBMCs.

TCRdb's copy holds only in-frame clones and misses some; the assay was immunoSEQ multiplex PCR. Altogether around 270,000 clones are present, approximately 85% being singletons, with the ten largest covering roughly 4.3%. Participants came from roughly 23 US areas, aged about 18 to 89 years. The receptor's source is a woman younger than 45 who had recovered from COVID-19. The specimen sequenced was PBMCs or T cells enriched from blood (not recorded which).

The CDR3 region is CASSLYGGDRGRQNGNTIYF. CDR3 bases: TGTGCCAGCAGTTTATATGGGGGGGACAGGGGGCGTCAGAATGGAAACACCATATATTTT. This chain connects TRBV28 to TRBJ1-3, with 12 bases lining up with TRBD1. Germline assignment: CDR1 MDHEN and CDR2 SYDVKM. The length of the CDR3 is 20 residues. V was pared by 1 base and J by 3 bases, with 13 bases of the junction left unmatched.